The rows below give T cell receptor beta chains drawn from one sample of a study of OX40 agonist ivuxolimab in advanced cancers. Only in-frame clones appear in the TCRdb table, and some are missing; sequencing was by immunoSEQ multiplex PCR. The sample contains more than 60,000 clones, approximately 84% of which appear only once. The specimen comprised CD4+ or CD8+ T cells sorted from blood, sampled in a trial of the OX40 agonist ivuxolimab. These receptors were collected from an adult with an advanced solid tumor such as melanoma, head and neck, liver or kidney cancer. Both conserved end residues are part of each CDR3. D genes are given only for firm matches. Expanded clones get a size class; other rows say once, few or many, or leave the size out.

v_gene,abundance,d_gene,j_gene,CDR3nt,CDR3aa
TRBV2,once,TRBD1,TRBJ2-1,TGTGCCAGCAGGACCTTTGGGACAGGGGTTAAGTCCTACAATGAGCAGTTCTTC,CASRTFGTGVKSYNEQFF
TRBV7-9,.,.,TRBJ2-2,TGTGCCAGCGGGCTAAACGTGAACACCGGGGAGCTGTTTTTT,CASGLNVNTGELFF
TRBV6-1,.,.,TRBJ2-7,TGTGCCAGCAGACGGACAGCGCACGAGCAGTACTTC,CASRRTAHEQYF
TRBV28,.,.,TRBJ2-6,TGTGCCAGCAGCCTGCCGACAGGAACTGGGGCCAACGTCCTGACTTTC,CASSLPTGTGANVLTF
TRBV5-1,.,TRBD1,TRBJ2-1,TGCGCCAGCAGCGGTCCGGACAGGGGGCCCTACAATGAGCAGTTCTTC,CASSGPDRGPYNEQFF
TRBV4-2,.,.,TRBJ2-5,TGTGCCAGCAGCCAAACTCTATCTGGACGGGGACAAGAGACCCAGTACTTC,CASSQTLSGRGQETQYF
TRBV1,.,.,TRBJ1-1,TGCACCAGCAGCCAAGGGGGGGTGGACAGGGCCCATTCCCGGAACCTGAACACTGAAGCTTTCTTT,CTSSQGGVDRAHSRNLNTEAFF
TRBV19,.,.,TRBJ1-4,TGTGCCAGTACCCCGAACCCACCAACTAATGAAAAACTGTTTTTT,CASTPNPPTNEKLFF
TRBV2,.,TRBD1,TRBJ1-1,TGTGCCAGCGTGTGGGGGACAGGGGGCCTTCGGAACACTGAAGCTTTCTTT,CASVWGTGGLRNTEAFF
TRBV7-6,.,.,TRBJ2-7,TGTGCTAGCAAAGGAATCCGGTACCCCTACGAGCAGTACTTC,CASKGIRYPYEQYF
TRBV9,.,TRBD2,TRBJ2-1,TGTGCCAGCAGCGTAGTAAGCGGGGGGGCGGGCAATGAGCAGTTCTTC,CASSVVSGGAGNEQFF
TRBV6-5,.,.,TRBJ1-2,TGTGCCAGCAGCTCAACACTCAACTATGGCTACACCTTC,CASSSTLNYGYTF
TRBV18,.,TRBD1,TRBJ2-7,TGTGCCAGCTCACCGCAAAACAGGGGAACCTACGAGCAGTACTTC,CASSPQNRGTYEQYF
TRBV28,.,.,TRBJ2-7,TGTGCCAGCAGCACCCGGGCAGGGAAGGGATCCTACGAGCAGTACTTC,CASSTRAGKGSYEQYF
TRBV5-1,.,TRBD1,TRBJ2-6,TGCGCCAGCAGCTCACCTCCAGGACAGGGAAGGACTGGGGCCAACGTCCTGACTTTC,CASSSPPGQGRTGANVLTF
TRBV5-1,.,.,TRBJ1-1,TGCGCCAGCAGCCCGACAGACATGAACACTGAAGCTTTCTTT,CASSPTDMNTEAFF
TRBV6-6,.,.,TRBJ1-2,TGTGCCAGCAGTTACAGCGACAGGAGGCACTATGGCTACACCTTC,CASSYSDRRHYGYTF
TRBV6-1,.,TRBD1,TRBJ1-3,TGTGCCAGCAGCCTAGGGGGCTTCTCTGGAAACACCATATATTTT,CASSLGGFSGNTIYF
TRBV5-1,few,.,TRBJ1-1,TGCGCCAGCAGCTTTCGGGCGAACACTGAAGCTTTCTTT,CASSFRANTEAFF
TRBV10-3,.,.,TRBJ2-7,TGTGCCATCAGTCGACAGCCCTACGAGCAGTACTTC,CAISRQPYEQYF
TRBV5-1,.,.,TRBJ1-3,TGCGCCAGCAGCTCCCAGAGCTCTGGAAACACCATATATTTT,CASSSQSSGNTIYF
TRBV5-1,.,TRBD1,TRBJ1-1,TGCGCCAGCAGCTTGGGGAGGGTACAGGGGTTGGCTGAAGCTTTCTTT,CASSLGRVQGLAEAFF
TRBV9,.,.,TRBJ2-1,TGTGCCAGCAGCGTAGTGGGGGCCTTGGGGCCTTACAATGAGCAGTTCTTC,CASSVVGALGPYNEQFF
TRBV9,.,.,TRBJ2-6,TGTGCCAGCAGCGCCCCCGTGGGTGTGCATGGGGCCAACGTCCTGACTTTC,CASSAPVGVHGANVLTF
TRBV6-6,.,.,TRBJ2-1,TGTGCCAGCAGTTACTCGATCTACGAGCAGTTCTTC,CASSYSIYEQFF
TRBV19,.,TRBD1,TRBJ2-3,TGTGCCAGCCGGGACAGGGACTGGACAGATACGCAGTATTTT,CASRDRDWTDTQYF
TRBV4-2,.,TRBD1,TRBJ1-6,TGTGCCAGCAGCCAAGATGCCAGGGGGAATAATTCACCCCTCCACTTT,CASSQDARGNNSPLHF
TRBV15,.,.,TRBJ2-5,TGTGCCACTAGCGCGTCTTGGGACGACCTATTCCAAGAGACCCAGTACTTC,CATSASWDDLFQETQYF
TRBV4-1,few,.,TRBJ1-5,TGCGCCAGCAGCCAAGAGTTTCTTTATCAGCCCCAGCATTTT,CASSQEFLYQPQHF
TRBV9,once,.,TRBJ2-1,TGTGCCAGCAGCGTAGAGGTCGCAAACAATGAGCAGTTCTTC,CASSVEVANNEQFF
TRBV2,few,.,TRBJ1-6,TGTGCCAGCAGCGATTCTAATTCACCCCTCCACTTT,CASSDSNSPLHF
TRBV9,.,.,TRBJ1-1,TGTGCCAGCAGCGTAGGAGGACAGAACACTGAAGCTTTCTTT,CASSVGGQNTEAFF
TRBV19,.,.,TRBJ2-3,TGTGCCAGTAGCAAGGTTTGGACAGATACGCAGTATTTT,CASSKVWTDTQYF
TRBV19,.,TRBD1,TRBJ2-3,TGTGCCAGTAGGCCGACAGGGCACACAGATACGCAGTATTTT,CASRPTGHTDTQYF
TRBV6-1,.,.,TRBJ1-2,TGTGCCAGCAGTGAAAGAGGGGACCGCTACCTAACCTATGGCTACACCTTC,CASSERGDRYLTYGYTF
TRBV14,.,TRBD1,TRBJ1-2,TGTGCCAGCAGCCCTACAGGGGGGGTTGTCTATGGCTACACCTTC,CASSPTGGVVYGYTF
TRBV23-1,.,.,TRBJ1-4,TGCGCCAGCACCTTACTTACAGGACTCAGTACCGGCTTGAGGGCTAATGAAAAACTGTTTTTT,CASTLLTGLSTGLRANEKLFF
TRBV5-4,.,.,TRBJ1-2,TGTGCCAGCAGCTTGGGGGGTGGACAAGACTATGGCTACACCTTC,CASSLGGGQDYGYTF
TRBV11-3,.,.,TRBJ2-7,TGTGCCAGCAGTTCAGACGGTTACGAGCAGTACTTC,CASSSDGYEQYF
TRBV9,.,TRBD1,TRBJ1-3,TGTGCCAGCAGCGTTGGGACAGACTCTGGAAACACCATATATTTT,CASSVGTDSGNTIYF
TRBV10-3,.,TRBD1,TRBJ2-7,TGTGCCATCAGTGCGGGACAGGGGGGCGACTACGAGCAGTACTTC,CAISAGQGGDYEQYF
TRBV15,.,.,TRBJ2-7,TGTGCCACCAGCAGAGAGATGGCAGGGAGCCCCTACGAGCAGTACTTC,CATSREMAGSPYEQYF